The rows below give T cell receptor beta chains drawn from one sample of a study of response to subunit inactivated influenza vaccine. TCRdb passed the RT-PCR reads through MiXCR, listing each CDR3 protein once. The table has roughly 570,000 distinct CDR3 sequences, 10% to 15% seen once. The sample was PBMCs from blood, taken roughly 45 days after vaccination. These receptors all come from a man between 45 and 60 years old who received an inactivated influenza vaccine. Both conserved end residues are part of each CDR3. The order of the fields is clone size, D gene, J gene, V gene, CDR3 protein, CDR3 DNA. A D gene is named only where the DNA matches it firmly. A row's size may be missing; if present it is once, few, many or a size class.

>many|TRBD1|TRBJ2-1|TRBV12-3/TRBV12-4
CASSLRDRVYNEQFF
TGTGCCAGCAGTTTAAGGGACAGGGTATACAATGAGCAGTTCTTC
>NA|TRBD1|TRBJ1-1|TRBV7-2
CASSTRTGLNTEAFF
TGTGCCAGCAGCACCCGGACAGGGCTTAACACTGAAGCTTTCTTT
>many|TRBD1|TRBJ1-2|TRBV12-3/TRBV12-4
CASSLRQGPYGYTF
TGTGCCAGCAGCCTACGACAGGGGCCCTATGGCTACACCTTC
>many|NA|TRBJ1-6|TRBV12-3/TRBV12-4
CASSSSATYNSPLHF
TGTGCCAGCAGTTCCTCGGCTACCTATAATTCACCCCTCCACTTT
>many|NA|TRBJ2-7|TRBV10-3
CAISGGGYEQYF
TGTGCCATCAGTGGAGGAGGGTACGAGCAGTACTTC
>NA|TRBD1|TRBJ2-3|TRBV3-1
CASSQNRGSTDTQYF
TGTGCCAGCAGCCAGAACAGGGGCAGCACAGATACGCAGTATTTT
>few|NA|TRBJ2-7|TRBV20-1
CSARDQRGGYEQYF
TGCAGTGCTCGAGATCAAAGGGGGGGCTACGAGCAGTACTTC
>few|NA|TRBJ1-6|TRBV5-6
CASSFRGQDSPLHF
TGTGCCAGCAGCTTCAGGGGTCAGGATTCACCCCTCCACTTT
>NA|NA|TRBJ1-2|TRBV30
CAWSVPGRVNGYTF
TGTGCCTGGAGTGTACCCGGCAGGGTTAATGGCTACACCTTC
>NA|TRBD1|TRBJ2-7|TRBV20-1
CSADGQGSSYEQYF
TGCAGTGCGGACGGACAGGGGAGCTCCTACGAGCAGTACTTC
>NA|TRBD1|TRBJ2-7|TRBV30
CAWSVVGGAEQYF
TGTGCCTGGAGTGTAGTAGGGGGCGCCGAGCAGTACTTC
>few|TRBD1|TRBJ1-4|TRBV11-2
CASRATGGAEKLFF
TGTGCCAGCAGGGCTACAGGGGGAGCGGAAAAACTGTTTTTT
>NA|NA|TRBJ2-2|TRBV5-6
CASSRDLSGELFF
TGTGCCAGCAGCCGGGACCTTTCCGGGGAGCTGTTTTTT
>many|TRBD1|TRBJ1-2|TRBV9
CASSVDTGTGFTYGYTF
TGTGCCAGCAGCGTTGATACCGGGACAGGGTTTACCTATGGCTACACCTTC
>many|TRBD2|TRBJ2-3|TRBV4-3
CASSHGRGGDTQYF
TGCGCCAGCAGCCACGGACGGGGGGGAGATACGCAGTATTTT
>many|NA|TRBJ2-5|TRBV6-1
CASSQQGAGGTQYF
TGTGCCAGCAGTCAGCAGGGAGCTGGTGGGACCCAGTACTTC
>few|NA|TRBJ2-2|TRBV28
CASGSGELFF
TGTGCCTCCGGGTCCGGGGAGCTGTTTTTT
>NA|NA|TRBJ2-2|TRBV5-1
CASSLARERTGELFF
TGCGCCAGCAGCTTGGCCAGGGAGAGGACCGGGGAGCTGTTTTTT
>many|NA|TRBJ1-1|TRBV7-2
CASRSGQTNTEAFF
TGTGCCAGCAGGTCTGGACAGACGAACACTGAAGCTTTCTTT
>NA|NA|TRBJ2-3|TRBV20-1
CSARVDSADTQSF
TGCAGTGCTAGAGTGGACTCCGCCGATACGCAGTCTTTT
>many|NA|TRBJ2-7|TRBV7-9
CASSLGGVGTYEQYF
TGTGCCAGCAGCTTAGGCGGGGTTGGCACCTACGAGCAGTACTTC
>few|TRBD1|TRBJ2-5|TRBV5-1
CASSPGLSTGGKTQYF
TGCGCCAGCAGCCCTGGCTTGTCCACAGGGGGGAAGACCCAGTACTTC
>many|TRBD1|TRBJ2-7|TRBV7-9
CASSPRGPYEQYF
TGTGCCAGCAGCCCCAGGGGGCCCTACGAGCAGTACTTC